This TCR beta chain was identified in a study of T-cell memory formation after mild COVID-19. CDR3 length equals 14 residues. The V gene's germline CDR1 is SSHAT and CDR2 FNYEAQ (reference sequence). On this clonotype itself: At one boundary the junction diverges from the germline segment, which might be a read error.

TCRdb ran MiXCR on the 5' RACE reads and lists one entry per CDR3 protein. The table records hundreds of thousands of distinct CDR3 sequences, about 19% of them present only once. This chain connects TRBV7-7 to TRBJ2-7; 14 bases align to TRBD2. Input material: PBMCs or a T cell subset sorted from them (not recorded which). The origin of this receptor is an adult woman who had mild COVID-19 (a few samples of this study predate the infection). Cell type and time point are not known. This chain's CDR3 is CASSSGTSGSEQYF. The CDR3 region has the DNA TGTGCTAGCAGCTCAGGGACTAGCGGGAGCGAGCAGTACTTC.